This TCR beta chain is drawn from a study of OX40 agonist ivuxolimab in advanced cancers. Notes on the study in general: Some nonresponders likewise displayed low normalized T-cell clonal expansion.

Looked up from germline, CDR1 is KGHSH and CDR2 is LQKENI. The CDR3 loop spans 13 amino acids. Trimming took 3 bases from V and 4 from J, leaving 9 bases between them. In regard to this clone: Its antigen is undetermined.

Generated by immunoSEQ multiplex PCR, the TCRdb table keeps only in-frame clones and is missing some. This table has some 95,000 clones, around 85% appearing once. Material: CD4+ or CD8+ T cells sorted from blood, obtained in a trial of the OX40 agonist ivuxolimab. V usage is TRBV18 and J usage is TRBJ1-1, with a tentative D call TRBD1 (6 bases). This receptor was taken from an adult with an advanced solid tumor such as melanoma, head and neck, liver or kidney cancer. Written as DNA, the CDR3 is TGTGCCAGCTCACCGGGGGGGCTCACTGAAGCTTTCTTT. Translation gives CASSPGGLTEAFF. Together with reference TRBV18 and TRBJ1-1, the CDR3 gives the full variable domain: NAGVMQNPRHLVRRRGQEARLRCSPMKGHSHVYWYRQLPEEGLKFMVYLQKENIIDESGMPKERFSAEFPKEGPSILRIQQVVRGDSAAYFCASSPGGLTEAFFGQGTRLTVV.